A selection of T cell receptor beta chains follows, all from one sample in a study of OX40 agonist ivuxolimab in advanced cancers. TCRdb keeps only in-frame clones here, not all; method: immunoSEQ multiplex PCR. The data contain approximately 50,000 clones, nearly 85% of them singletons. Sequencing was performed on CD4+ or CD8+ T cells sorted from blood, taken in a trial of the OX40 agonist ivuxolimab. The source of these receptors is an adult with an advanced solid tumor such as melanoma, head and neck, liver or kidney cancer. Both conserved end residues are part of each CDR3. A D gene is named only where the DNA matches it firmly. A row's size may be missing; if present it is once, few, many or a size class.

V gene	J gene	clone size	D gene	CDR3 protein	CDR3 DNA
TRBV21-1	TRBJ1-2	few	NA	CASSPLTPGERGYTF	TGTGCCAGCAGCCCCCTGACACCGGGGGAACGTGGCTACACCTTC
TRBV7-9	TRBJ2-7	NA	NA	CASSLLGTEQYF	TGTGCCAGCAGCTTATTAGGGACCGAGCAGTACTTC
TRBV19	TRBJ1-2	NA	NA	CASSIAGPDYGYTF	TGTGCCAGTAGTATAGCTGGACCAGACTATGGCTACACCTTC
TRBV27	TRBJ2-4	NA	NA	CASSFGAIQYF	TGTGCCAGCAGTTTTGGGGCAATTCAGTACTTC
TRBV7-8	TRBJ1-5	NA	NA	CASSLPGNQPQHF	TGTGCCAGCAGCTTACCGGGCAATCAGCCCCAGCATTTT
TRBV7-9	TRBJ1-4	NA	TRBD1	CASSPDRGPTNEKLFF	TGTGCCAGCAGCCCCGACAGGGGGCCAACTAATGAAAAACTGTTTTTT
TRBV7-8	TRBJ1-4	NA	TRBD1	CASSFGYTGAASEKLFF	TGTGCCAGCAGCTTTGGGTATACAGGGGCGGCGAGTGAAAAACTGTTTTTT
TRBV2	TRBJ1-5	NA	NA	CASSGDGRNQPQHF	TGTGCCAGCAGCGGGGACGGCCGCAATCAGCCCCAGCATTTT
TRBV7-2	TRBJ1-2	NA	TRBD1	CASSLGQGFYGYTF	TGTGCCAGCAGCTTGGGACAGGGGTTCTATGGCTACACCTTC
TRBV6-5	TRBJ2-1	NA	NA	CASRLQGRNEQFF	TGTGCCAGCAGATTACAGGGTAGGAATGAGCAGTTCTTC
TRBV30	TRBJ2-7	NA	TRBD1	CAWLNRDRNSYEQYF	TGTGCCTGGTTGAACCGGGACAGGAACTCCTACGAGCAGTACTTC
TRBV10-3	TRBJ2-3	NA	NA	CAISDRETQYF	TGTGCCATCAGTGACCGCGAGACGCAGTATTTT
TRBV6-4	TRBJ2-2	many	NA	CAQSGGLGHPHPGELFF	TGTGCCCAGTCAGGGGGGTTAGGACACCCTCACCCCGGGGAGCTGTTTTTT
TRBV7-3	TRBJ2-1	NA	NA	CASSLNRGNNEQFF	TGTGCCAGCAGCTTAAATAGGGGTAACAATGAGCAGTTCTTC
TRBV9	TRBJ1-1	NA	NA	CASSVTGAGTEAFF	TGTGCCAGCAGCGTAACCGGGGCGGGCACTGAAGCTTTCTTT
TRBV5-1	TRBJ2-3	NA	TRBD2	CASRGGVSNFGTDTQYF	TGCGCCAGCCGGGGGGGCGTTAGTAATTTTGGCACAGATACGCAGTATTTT
TRBV5-5	TRBJ2-1	NA	NA	CASRPGTQSYNEQFF	TGTGCCAGCAGACCCGGGACCCAGTCCTACAATGAGCAGTTCTTC
TRBV18	TRBJ2-1	once	NA	CASSPDTLARNEQFF	TGTGCCAGCTCACCAGATACCCTAGCTAGGAATGAGCAGTTCTTC
TRBV11-3	TRBJ2-7	NA	NA	CASSLASGSGRVGRREQYF	TGTGCCAGCAGCTTAGCGAGTGGGTCGGGCAGGGTCGGTCGACGCGAGCAGTACTTC
TRBV6-6	TRBJ1-1	NA	NA	CASSLTLGARTEAFF	TGTGCCAGCAGCTTAACCTTGGGAGCGAGGACTGAAGCTTTCTTT
TRBV5-4	TRBJ2-6	few	NA	CASSYQLRSGANVLTF	TGTGCCAGCAGCTATCAACTCCGCTCTGGGGCCAACGTCCTGACTTTC
TRBV19	TRBJ2-7	NA	NA	CASSYRSEQYF	TGTGCCAGTAGCTACAGGAGCGAGCAGTACTTC